These T cell receptor beta chains were read from a single sample in a study of cytomegalovirus exposure and HLA in healthy donors. Method: immunoSEQ multiplex PCR; TCRdb's copy keeps in-frame clones and lacks some. Of over 200,000 clones listed, roughly 87% are singletons. The sequencing sample was made of PBMCs. These receptors all come from a man aged 35-49 years in good health and CMV-seropositive. CDR3s include the opening cysteine and the closing phenylalanine or tryptophan. Fields, in order: CDR3 DNA, CDR3 protein, V gene, J gene, D gene. D genes are given only for firm matches.

TGTGCCAGCAGCTTAGTGCCGAGCGTCTACACCTTC	CASSLVPSVYTF	TRBV11-2	TRBJ1-2	-
TGTGCCAGCAGTTTCGGACTAGCGGGGTCCTACAATGAGCAGTTCTTC	CASSFGLAGSYNEQFF	TRBV27	TRBJ2-1	TRBD2
TGTGCCAGCAGCTTAGGGGCCCCACGGGAGAGGTCTGACGAGCAGTACTTC	CASSLGAPRERSDEQYF	TRBV7-6	TRBJ2-7	-
TGTGCCAGCAGCTTGAAACTAGCGAGAACCTACGAGCAGTACTTC	CASSLKLARTYEQYF	TRBV5-6	TRBJ2-7	TRBD2
TGTGCCAGCGCAAAAAGGCAGGGGAGCAATCAGCCCCAGCATTTT	CASAKRQGSNQPQHF	TRBV2	TRBJ1-5	-
TGTGCCAGCAGCGGATTCAGGGGGCGCGCGAACACCGGGGAGCTGTTTTTT	CASSGFRGRANTGELFF	TRBV9	TRBJ2-2	TRBD1
TGTGCCAGCTCACCACTAAGACAGGGGGCAGAGACCCAGTACTTC	CASSPLRQGAETQYF	TRBV18	TRBJ2-5	TRBD1
TGCGCCAGCAGCTTGTCGGGCGACAGGTTGAATGAAAAACTGTTTTTT	CASSLSGDRLNEKLFF	TRBV5-1	TRBJ1-4	-
TGTGCCAGCAGCGGGGACAACACCTACAATGAGCAGTTCTTC	CASSGDNTYNEQFF	TRBV2	TRBJ2-1	-
TGCAGCGTTGAAGATCCCAACAGGGGAGCCAAAAACATTCAGTACTTC	CSVEDPNRGAKNIQYF	TRBV29-1	TRBJ2-4	TRBD1
TGTGCCAGCTCACCTTCAGGGGCAGATGAGCAGTTCTTC	CASSPSGADEQFF	TRBV18	TRBJ2-1	-
TGTGCCAGCAGCTTGGACAGGGGGCCCTACGAGCAGTACTTC	CASSLDRGPYEQYF	TRBV5-4	TRBJ2-7	TRBD1
TGCAGCGTTGAAGATCCCCGGGGGAGCACTGAAGCTTTCTTT	CSVEDPRGSTEAFF	TRBV29-1	TRBJ1-1	-
TGTGCCAGCAGCCCAGGACTCCTGAACACTGAAGCTTTCTTT	CASSPGLLNTEAFF	TRBV7-6	TRBJ1-1	-